Presented here are 19 T cell receptor beta chains from one specimen sequenced in a study of post-analysis software for immune sequencing data. Study findings and constraints: A few TRBV segments appeared more often in patients than in controls, and TRBV5-6, TRBV5-1 and TRBV20-1 were among these.

Unique molecular identifiers were carried by the TCR beta cDNA libraries. TCRdb re-called the PCR reads with MiXCR, one entry per CDR3 protein. This repertoire shows about 820,000 distinct CDR3 sequences, 53% found once; its top ten account for approximately 4.5%. Their target antigens are unknown. Sequencing used blood. These TCRs come from a girl aged 10 to 17 with multiple sclerosis.

The chain joins TRBV6-1 to TRBJ2-7; the match to TRBD1 covers 7 bases. Germline CDR1 MNHNS, CDR2 SASEGT. V trimming: 4 bases; J trimming: 4 bases; junction bases outside the gene matches: 7. The length of the CDR3 is 14 residues. For the CDR3, the DNA is TGTGCCAGCAGTGGAACCGGGACAGTATACGAGCAGTACTTC. The encoded protein is CASSGTGTVYEQYF.

This CDR3 is CASSLPGTSGSRETQYF. The CDR3 DNA is TGTGCCAGCAGCTTACCTGGGACTAGCGGGAGTAGGGAGACCCAGTACTTC. The rearrangement joins TRBV11-1 to TRBJ2-5; 14 bases align to TRBD2. The V and J ends lost 2 bases and 5 bases, in that order; junction bases with no gene match: 7. The V gene's germline CDR1 is SGHAT and CDR2 FQDESV (reference sequence). The CDR3 is 17 amino acids.

The V gene is TRBV19, the J gene TRBJ2-1; 9 nucleotides agree with TRBD2. Germline trimming cut 5 bases from V and 3 bases from J; bases unmatched to any gene: 5. Per germline, CDR1 LNHDA and CDR2 SQIVND (reference sequence). This CDR3 contains 15 residues. CDR3 sequence (DNA): TGTGCCAGTAGTCGGACTAGCGACTACTACAATGAGCAGTTCTTC. This translates into CASSRTSDYYNEQFF.

The rearrangement links TRBV20-1 to TRBJ2-7, with TRBD2 matching 14 bases. CDR3 size: 15 residues. Germline CDR1 is DFQATT and CDR2 is SNEGSKA (reference sequence). The J segment lost 6 bases and the V segment lost 4 bases, leaving 8 bases of the junction unmatched. The CDR3 nucleotides are TGCAGTGCTACCCGGACTAGCGGGGGGCTCCTCGAGCAGTACTTC. Its protein is CSATRTSGGLLEQYF.

This clonotype was counted only a few times. V and J are TRBV15 and TRBJ2-7, with D uncertain. Germline V gives CDR1 LNHNV, CDR2 YYDKDF (reference sequence). The CDR3 is 15 residues long. Trimming stripped 0 bases from V and 0 bases from J, with 9 bases between. The CDR3 spells CATSRDSGFSYEQYF. CDR3 DNA sequence: TGTGCCACCAGCAGAGATTCCGGATTCTCCTACGAGCAGTACTTC.

The chain couples TRBV2 to TRBJ2-3; the match to TRBD2 covers 8 bases. Germline-derived CDR1 and CDR2 are SNHLY and FYNNEI. The CDR3 length is 16 residues. J gave up 2 bases and V 4 bases, and 8 bases lay outside the gene matches. This chain's CDR3 is CASSAQSGGLTDTQYF. CDR3 in DNA: TGTGCCAGCAGTGCCCAAAGCGGGGGTCTCACAGATACGCAGTATTTT.

This clonotype has a handful of counts. The rearrangement links TRBV7-3 to TRBJ2-5; 7 positions match TRBD2. J lost 2 bases, V lost 2 bases, and 8 bases had no gene match. Per the germline V gene, CDR1 is SGHTA and CDR2 is FQGTGA. The CDR3 sequence is 16 residues long. CDR3 in DNA: TGTGCCAGCAGCTTAGAAGGCGGGGGTGTACAAGAGACCCAGTACTTC. Encoded protein: CASSLEGGGVQETQYF.

This clonotype was seen only a few times. The chain employs TRBV7-9 and TRBJ2-5; 7 bases are a match to TRBD1. The CDR3 extends over 15 amino acids. With 5 bases clipped from V and 3 bases from J, the junction kept 9 bases outside the gene matches. CDR1 and CDR2 (germline): SEHNR, FQNEAQ (reference sequence). CDR3 bases: TGTGCCAGCAGCCCCTTAGGGGGCGCGGAAGAGACCCAGTACTTC. Translated: CASSPLGGAEETQYF.

This sequence joins TRBV11-2 and TRBJ2-3; D is possibly TRBD2 (6 bases). V was pared by 0 bases and J by 6 bases, with 13 bases between. CDR1 and CDR2 (germline): SGHAT, FQNNGV. The CDR3 has 15 amino acids. The CDR3 nucleotides are TGTGCCAGCAGCTTAGATCCTGGAGGGTTCGATACGCAGTATTTT. Translation: CASSLDPGGFDTQYF.

V usage is TRBV12-3 or TRBV12-4 and J usage is TRBJ2-7, with no clear D. The end of the DNA aligns better with TRBJ2-5, so the J call may be wrong. This CDR3 is built from 12 residues. The CDR3: CASLLLGETQYF. The DNA of the CDR3 is TGTGCCAGCCTGCTTTTGGGGGAGACCCAGTACTTC.

This clonotype has a handful of counts. This chain connects TRBV27 to TRBJ1-2; a weak D match, TRBD1 (5 bases). CDR3 length equals 14 residues. The V and J ends lost 0 bases and 3 bases respectively, with 8 bases between them. CDR1 MNHEY and CDR2 SMNVEV come from the germline V gene (reference sequence). The CDR3 region is CASSLSFRDYGYTF. CDR3 sequence (DNA): TGTGCCAGCAGTTTATCTTTCAGGGACTATGGCTACACCTTC.

The rearrangement joins TRBV11-2 to TRBJ2-1, with a tentative D call TRBD1 (6 bases). CDR1 SGHAT and CDR2 FQNNGV come from the germline V gene. This CDR3 has 15 amino acids. V lost 6 bases and J 0 bases, leaving 12 bases between the germline ends. CDR3 loop: CASRRQETSYNEQFF. The CDR3 bases are TGTGCCAGCAGACGACAGGAAACCTCCTACAATGAGCAGTTCTTC.

The chain is built from TRBV3-1 and TRBJ2-3, with 9 bases aligning to TRBD2. Germline V lookup: CDR1 LGHDT, CDR2 YNNKEL (reference sequence). The CDR3 has 17 amino acids. Losses at the gene ends were 4 bases for V and 6 bases for J; bases not matched to a gene: 14. CDR3 loop: CASSPTATSGPWDTQYF. In nucleotides, the CDR3 is TGTGCCAGCAGCCCAACCGCGACTAGCGGACCCTGGGATACGCAGTATTTT.

This clonotype was detected only a few times. The CDR3 loop reads CASSLSGGSGEQYF. Here the CDR3 DNA reads TGTGCCAGCAGCTTATCCGGGGGTTCGGGAGAGCAGTACTTC. The rearrangement uses TRBV7-3 and TRBJ2-1, with D perhaps matching TRBD2 (6 bases). The DNA end lines up better with TRBJ2-7; the J call may be wrong. The CDR3 runs 14 residues. Germline CDR1 SGHTA, CDR2 FQGTGA.

This chain connects TRBV6-1 to TRBJ2-1; 12 nucleotides match TRBD2. The CDR3 has 15 residues. The V gene's germline CDR1 is MNHNS and CDR2 SASEGT. Trimming took 8 bases from V and 7 from J; bases not matched to a gene: 9. CDR3 sequence: CASSGLAGFGNEQFF. CDR3 sequence (DNA): TGTGCCAGCTCTGGACTAGCGGGATTTGGTAATGAGCAGTTCTTC.

The chain is built from TRBV12-3 or TRBV12-4 and TRBJ2-7; D is uncertain. V was clipped by 3 bases and J by 3 bases, with 15 bases between them. CDR3 length: 15 residues. CDR3 nucleotides: TGTGCCAGCAGTTTGGGTCGGGTCCTCCACTACGAGCAGTACTTC. Its translation is CASSLGRVLHYEQYF.

This chain links TRBV5-1 with TRBJ2-6; D may be TRBD1 (6 bases). Trimming pared 2 bases from V and 1 base from J, leaving 13 bases between. This CDR3 comprises 17 residues. Germline V gene data show CDR1 as SGHRS and CDR2 as YFSETQ. This chain's CDR3 is CASSLIPQGSGANVLTF. The CDR3 DNA is TGCGCCAGCAGCTTAATTCCTCAGGGGTCTGGGGCCAACGTCCTGACTTTC.

The J gene is TRBJ1-2, the V gene TRBV18, with TRBD1 as a possible D gene (5 bases). Trimming cost V 8 bases and J 3 bases, with 25 bases left between them. The CDR3 is 17 amino acids. Germline V CDR1 and CDR2: KGHSH, LQKENI. The CDR3 DNA sequence: TGTGCCAGCACCTTGAGGGACTTTGGGGGTTCGGACTATGGCTACACCTTC. Protein: CASTLRDFGGSDYGYTF.

The gene calls are TRBV20-1 and TRBJ2-1; 10 bases agree with TRBD2. Germline V gene data show CDR1 as DFQATT and CDR2 as SNEGSKA (reference sequence). The trim removed 0 bases at V and 5 bases at J, leaving 10 bases unmatched. The CDR3 extends over 17 amino acids. The CDR3 region is CSARDVIAGGGHNEQFF. In DNA, the CDR3 is TGCAGTGCTAGAGATGTAATAGCGGGAGGTGGACACAATGAGCAGTTCTTC.